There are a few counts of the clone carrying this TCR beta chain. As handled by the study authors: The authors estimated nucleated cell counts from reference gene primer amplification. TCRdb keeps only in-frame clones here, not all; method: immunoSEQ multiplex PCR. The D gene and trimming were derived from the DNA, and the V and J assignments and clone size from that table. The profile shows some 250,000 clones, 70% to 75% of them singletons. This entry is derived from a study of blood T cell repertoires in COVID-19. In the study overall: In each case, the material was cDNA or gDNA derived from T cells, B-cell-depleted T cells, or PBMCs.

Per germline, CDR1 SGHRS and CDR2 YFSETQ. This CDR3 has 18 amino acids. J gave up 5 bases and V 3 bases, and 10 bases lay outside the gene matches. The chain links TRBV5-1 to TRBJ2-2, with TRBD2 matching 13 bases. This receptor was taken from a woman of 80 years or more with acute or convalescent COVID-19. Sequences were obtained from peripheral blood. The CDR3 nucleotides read TGCGCCAGCAGCTCCTTACTAGCGGGAGGGCCGGGGACCGGGGAGCTGTTTTTT. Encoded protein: CASSSLLAGGPGTGELFF. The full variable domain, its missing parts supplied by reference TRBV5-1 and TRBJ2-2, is KAGVTQTPRYLIKTRGQQVTLSCSPISGHRSVSWYQQTPGQGLQFLFEYFSETQRNKGNFPGRFSGRQFSNSRSEMNVSTLELGDSALYLCASSSLLAGGPGTGELFFGEGSRLTVL.